This TCR beta chain was sequenced for a study of T cell changes during pregnancy in multiple sclerosis. The table came from immunoSEQ multiplex PCR; TCRdb's copy has only in-frame clones and leaves some out. The data contain around 110,000 clones, 92% of them singletons. The sample was peripheral blood, taken in the third trimester of pregnancy. This TCR was recovered from a female donor with multiple sclerosis, enrolled in a pregnancy study.

CDR3 amino acids: CASSPGVVETQYF. The CDR3 bases are TGTGCCAGCAGTCCAGGGGTGGTCGAGACCCAGTACTTC. This chain uses TRBV27 with TRBJ2-5; tentative D call: TRBD1 (6 bases). This CDR3 is 13 amino acids long. V lost 5 bases and J lost 5, with 12 bases in between. Germline V lookup: CDR1 MNHEY, CDR2 SMNVEV (reference sequence).